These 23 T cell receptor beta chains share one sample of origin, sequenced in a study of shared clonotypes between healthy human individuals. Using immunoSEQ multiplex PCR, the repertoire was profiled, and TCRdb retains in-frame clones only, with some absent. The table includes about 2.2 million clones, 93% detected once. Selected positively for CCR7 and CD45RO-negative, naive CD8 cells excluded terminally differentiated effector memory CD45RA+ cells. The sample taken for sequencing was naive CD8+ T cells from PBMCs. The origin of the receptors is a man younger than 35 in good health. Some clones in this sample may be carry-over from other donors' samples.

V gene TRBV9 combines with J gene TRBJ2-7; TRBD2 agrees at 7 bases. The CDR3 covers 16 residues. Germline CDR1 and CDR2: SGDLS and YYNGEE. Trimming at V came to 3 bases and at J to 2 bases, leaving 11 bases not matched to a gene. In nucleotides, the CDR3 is TGTGCCAGCAGCGCCATCTCGAGCGGGACGCCCTACGAGCAGTACTTC. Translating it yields CASSAISSGTPYEQYF. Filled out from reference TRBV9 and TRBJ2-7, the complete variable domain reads DSGVTQTPKHLITATGQRVTLRCSPRSGDLSVYWYQQSLDQGLQFLIQYYNGEERAKGNILERFSAQQFPDLHSELNLSSLELGDSALYFCASSAISSGTPYEQYFGPGTRLTVT.

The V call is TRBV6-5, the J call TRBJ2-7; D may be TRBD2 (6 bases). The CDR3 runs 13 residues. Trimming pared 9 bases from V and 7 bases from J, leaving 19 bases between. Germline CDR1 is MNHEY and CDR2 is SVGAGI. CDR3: CASSGGYAGEQYF. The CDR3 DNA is TGTGCCAGTTCCGGAGGGTACGCGGGGGAGCAGTACTTC.

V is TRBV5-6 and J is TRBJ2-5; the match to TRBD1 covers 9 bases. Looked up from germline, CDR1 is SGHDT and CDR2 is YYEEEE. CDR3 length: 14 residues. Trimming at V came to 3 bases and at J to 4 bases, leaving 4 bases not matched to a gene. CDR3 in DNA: TGTGCCAGCAGCTACGGGACAGGGAGAGAGACCCAGTACTTC. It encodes CASSYGTGRETQYF.

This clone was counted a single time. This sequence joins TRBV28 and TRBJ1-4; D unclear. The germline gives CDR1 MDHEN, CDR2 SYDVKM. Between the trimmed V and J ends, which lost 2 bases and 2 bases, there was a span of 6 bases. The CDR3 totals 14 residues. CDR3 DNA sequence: TGTGCCAGCAGTTTAGGCCAGACTAATGAAAAACTGTTTTTT. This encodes CASSLGQTNEKLFF.

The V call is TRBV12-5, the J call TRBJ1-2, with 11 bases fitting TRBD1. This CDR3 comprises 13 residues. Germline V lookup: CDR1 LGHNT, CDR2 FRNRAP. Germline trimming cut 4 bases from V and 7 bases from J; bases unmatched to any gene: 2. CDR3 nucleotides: TGTGCTAGTGGTTCCGGGACAGGGGGTGGCTACACCTTC. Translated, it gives CASGSGTGGGYTF. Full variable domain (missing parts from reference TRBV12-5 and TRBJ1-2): DARVTQTPRHKVTEMGQEVTMRCQPILGHNTVFWYRQTMMQGLELLAYFRNRAPLDDSGMPKDRFSAEMPDATLATLKIQPSEPRDSAVYFCASGSGTGGGYTFGSGTRLTVV.

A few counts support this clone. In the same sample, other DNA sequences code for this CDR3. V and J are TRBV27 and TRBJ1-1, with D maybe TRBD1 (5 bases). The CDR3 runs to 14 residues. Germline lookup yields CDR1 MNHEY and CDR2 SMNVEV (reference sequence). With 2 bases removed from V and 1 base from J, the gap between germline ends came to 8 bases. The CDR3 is CASSLRQGNTEAFF. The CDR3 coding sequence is TGTGCCAGCAGTTTACGGCAGGGGAACACTGAAGCTTTCTTT.

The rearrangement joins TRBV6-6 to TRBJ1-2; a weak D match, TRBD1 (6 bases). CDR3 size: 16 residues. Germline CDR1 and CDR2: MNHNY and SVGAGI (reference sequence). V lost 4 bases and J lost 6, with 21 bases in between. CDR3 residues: CASSSLPNRVRDGYTF. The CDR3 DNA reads TGTGCCAGCAGTTCCCTCCCAAACAGGGTAAGGGATGGCTACACCTTC.

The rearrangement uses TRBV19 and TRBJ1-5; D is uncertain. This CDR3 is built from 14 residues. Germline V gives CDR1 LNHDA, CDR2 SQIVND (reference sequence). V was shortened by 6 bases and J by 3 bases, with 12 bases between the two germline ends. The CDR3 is CASSSERDNQPQHF. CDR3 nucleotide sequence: TGTGCCAGTAGCTCAGAGAGGGACAATCAGCCCCAGCATTTT.

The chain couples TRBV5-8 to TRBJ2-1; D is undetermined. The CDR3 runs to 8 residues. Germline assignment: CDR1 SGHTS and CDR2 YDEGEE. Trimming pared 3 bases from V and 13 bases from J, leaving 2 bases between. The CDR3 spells CASSYQFF. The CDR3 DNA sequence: TGTGCCAGCAGCTACCAGTTCTTC.

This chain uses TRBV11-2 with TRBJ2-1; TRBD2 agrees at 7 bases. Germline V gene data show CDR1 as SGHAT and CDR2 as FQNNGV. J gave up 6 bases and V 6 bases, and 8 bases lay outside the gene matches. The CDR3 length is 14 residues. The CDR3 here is CASSYKGGRNEQFF. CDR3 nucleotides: TGTGCCAGCAGTTATAAGGGAGGGCGCAATGAGCAGTTCTTC.

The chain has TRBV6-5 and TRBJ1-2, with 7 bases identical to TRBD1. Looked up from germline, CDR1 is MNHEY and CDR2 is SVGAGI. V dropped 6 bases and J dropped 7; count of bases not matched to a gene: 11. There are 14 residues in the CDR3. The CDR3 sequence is CASSPSGQGVGYTF. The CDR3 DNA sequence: TGTGCCAGCAGCCCCTCTGGGCAGGGGGTTGGCTACACCTTC.

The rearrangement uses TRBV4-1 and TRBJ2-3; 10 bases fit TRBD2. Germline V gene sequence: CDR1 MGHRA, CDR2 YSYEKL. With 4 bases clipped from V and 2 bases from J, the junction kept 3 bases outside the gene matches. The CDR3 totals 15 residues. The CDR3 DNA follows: TGCGCCAGCAGCCTCGGACTAGCGGTCACAGATACGCAGTATTTT. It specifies CASSLGLAVTDTQYF.

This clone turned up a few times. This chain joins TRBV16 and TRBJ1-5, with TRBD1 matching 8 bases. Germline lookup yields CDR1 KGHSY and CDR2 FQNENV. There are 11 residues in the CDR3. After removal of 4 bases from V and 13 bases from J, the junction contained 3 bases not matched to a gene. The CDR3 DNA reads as TGTGCCAGCAGCCCCGGACAGGGACAGCATTTT. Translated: CASSPGQGQHF.

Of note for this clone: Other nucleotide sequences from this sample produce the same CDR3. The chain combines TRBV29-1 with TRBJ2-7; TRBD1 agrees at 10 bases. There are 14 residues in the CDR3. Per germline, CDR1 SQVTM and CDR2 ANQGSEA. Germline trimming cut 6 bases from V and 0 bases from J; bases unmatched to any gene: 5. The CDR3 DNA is TGCAGCGTCGCTGGGACAGGGGTCTCCTACGAGCAGTACTTC. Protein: CSVAGTGVSYEQYF.

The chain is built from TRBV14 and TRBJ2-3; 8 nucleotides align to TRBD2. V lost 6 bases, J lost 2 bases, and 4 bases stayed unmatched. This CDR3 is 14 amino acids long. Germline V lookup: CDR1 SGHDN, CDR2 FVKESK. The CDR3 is CASRTSGLTDTQYF. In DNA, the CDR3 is TGTGCCAGCAGAACTAGCGGCCTCACAGATACGCAGTATTTT.

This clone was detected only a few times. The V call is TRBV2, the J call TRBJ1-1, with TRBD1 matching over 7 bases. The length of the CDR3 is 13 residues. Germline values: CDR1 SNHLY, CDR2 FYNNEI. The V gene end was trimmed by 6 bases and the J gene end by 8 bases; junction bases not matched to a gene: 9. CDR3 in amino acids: CASRSYRGREAFF. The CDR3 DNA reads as TGTGCCAGCAGATCCTACAGGGGACGGGAAGCTTTCTTT. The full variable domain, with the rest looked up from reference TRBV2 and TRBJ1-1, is EPEVTQTPSHQVTQMGQEVILRCVPISNHLYFYWYRQILGQKVEFLVSFYNNEISEKSEIFDDQFSVERPDGSNFTLKIRSTKLEDSAMYFCASRSYRGREAFFGQGTRLTVV.

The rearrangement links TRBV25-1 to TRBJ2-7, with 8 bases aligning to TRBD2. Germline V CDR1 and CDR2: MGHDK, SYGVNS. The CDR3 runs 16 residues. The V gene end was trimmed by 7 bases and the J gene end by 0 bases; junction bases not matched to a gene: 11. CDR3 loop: CASIGRGLVSSYEQYF. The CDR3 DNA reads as TGTGCCAGCATAGGGCGGGGACTAGTCAGCTCCTACGAGCAGTACTTC.

CDR3 DNA: TGTGCTAGTGCCAACCGGGACAGGGGCACAGATACGCAGTATTTT. Translating it yields CASANRDRGTDTQYF. The V call is TRBV12-5, the J call TRBJ2-3; 9 nucleotides line up with TRBD1. The CDR3 totals 15 residues. The trim removed 7 bases at V and 1 base at J, leaving 6 bases unmatched. From germline, CDR1 is LGHNT and CDR2 FRNRAP.

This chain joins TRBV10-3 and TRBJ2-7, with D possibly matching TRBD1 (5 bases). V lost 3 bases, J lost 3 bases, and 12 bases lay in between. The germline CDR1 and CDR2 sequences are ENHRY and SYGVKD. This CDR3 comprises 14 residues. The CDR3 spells CAISEGVYFYEQYF. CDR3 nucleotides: TGTGCCATCAGTGAAGGGGTGTACTTCTACGAGCAGTACTTC.

In nucleotides, the CDR3 is TGCAGCGTTGAAGGTCGACTAGCGGGAGTCTTCAATGAGCAGTTCTTC. Translation: CSVEGRLAGVFNEQFF. The chain couples TRBV29-1 to TRBJ2-1, with 12 positions matching TRBD2. J gave up 6 bases and V 1 base, and 7 bases lay outside the gene matches. This CDR3 has 16 amino acids. CDR1 is SQVTM, CDR2 ANQGSEA, per germline.

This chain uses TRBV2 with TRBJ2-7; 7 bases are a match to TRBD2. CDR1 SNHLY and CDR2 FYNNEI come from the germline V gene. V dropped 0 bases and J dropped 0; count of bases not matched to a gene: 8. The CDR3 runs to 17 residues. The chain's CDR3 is CASSEAKAGLVSYEQYF. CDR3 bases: TGTGCCAGCAGTGAAGCAAAAGCGGGACTTGTCTCCTACGAGCAGTACTTC.

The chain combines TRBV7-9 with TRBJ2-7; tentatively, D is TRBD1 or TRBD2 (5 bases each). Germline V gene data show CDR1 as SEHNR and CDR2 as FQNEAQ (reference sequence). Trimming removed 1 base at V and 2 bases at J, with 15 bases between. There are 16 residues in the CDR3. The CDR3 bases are TGTGCCAGCAGCTTAGGCCCCGCCGGGGCCCCCTACGAGCAGTACTTC. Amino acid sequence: CASSLGPAGAPYEQYF.

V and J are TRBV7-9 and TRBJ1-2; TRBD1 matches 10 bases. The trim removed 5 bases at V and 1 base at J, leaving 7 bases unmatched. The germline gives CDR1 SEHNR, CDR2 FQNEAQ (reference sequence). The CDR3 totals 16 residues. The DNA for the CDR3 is TGTGCCAGCAGCCCGGGGACAGGGGCTTATAACTATGGCTACACCTTC. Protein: CASSPGTGAYNYGYTF.